This entry describes one TCR beta chain. Its cognate antigen has yet to be identified. No much larger clonotype is one base removed from it; base qualities were not supplied. The sample comes from a study of regulatory dendritic cells for organ transplantation (dated by TCRdb to 2016 to 2017). Regarding the complete study: To make regulatory dendritic cells, monocytes were cultured with vitamin D3 on days 0 and 4 and with IL-10 on day 4. On day 6, LPS was added to the DC cultures to test how the DCs responded to a strong maturation-inducing agent. TCRbeta repertoires were sequenced from sorted naive and memory CD4+ and CD8+ T cells before and after allostimulation with regulatory or mature dendritic cells. Study-level results and caveats: Sequencing was done in only a couple of subjects, and the authors reported considerable heterogeneity between individuals in the alloreactive memory CD8+ T cell pool. Allostimulation expanded memory CD8+ clones in both subjects, but regulatory dendritic cells appeared to induce more limited expansion than mature dendritic cells. Of the resting subsets, memory CD8+ T cells had the largest number of alloreactive TCR clonotypes. Highly diverse repertoires were observed in naive CD4+ and CD8+ T cells, whereas lower diversity was observed in memory cells, and the most oligoclonal repertoires were found in memory CD8+ cells.

The TCRbeta CDR3 regions were amplified in a multiplexed two-step PCR with Vbeta-specific forward primers and Jbeta-specific reverse primers. The TCRbeta libraries were sequenced on an Illumina instrument via the immunoSEQ service. The source study handled its data this way. V, D and J genes were assigned using IMGT annotation, and counts were corrected for multiplex PCR bias using synthetic CDR3 analogues. Repertoire clonality was computed in the immunoSEQ Analyzer as one minus normalized Shannon entropy. Fisher's exact test with Benjamini-Hochberg false discovery rate control was used to define clonal expansion, with two-tailed P<0.01. As stored in TCRdb, this immuneACCESS dataset retains in-frame rearrangements with V and J assigned. A fraction of the clones does not appear; measured against another copy, unresolved V genes explain less than half of the discrepancy, and the remainder lacks a known reason. V, J and clone size are those of that table, while D and trimming were read from the DNA. The sample includes about 20,000 clones, with roughly 88% observed a single time. The ten largest clones add up to about 0.68% of the sample.

Sorted T cell subsets were CFSE-labeled and co-cultured for 4 to 5 days with allogeneic regulatory or mature dendritic cells at a 1:10 DC:T ratio. FACS was used to sort naive T cells as CD45RA+ cells and memory T cells as CD45RO+ CD4+ or CD8+ cells. T cells for TCR sequencing came from a couple of healthy control subjects. Genomic DNA was extracted with the Qiagen DNeasy Blood & Tissue Kit. Material: naive CD4+ T cells from blood cultured with regulatory dendritic cells. The cell subset or site label on this specimen signifies: CD45RA+ naive T cells. This TCR was recovered from a human donor in good health.

Here is the DNA: TGTGCCAGCAGCCCGGACCTGCAGGGGGCGTACGAGCAGTACTTC. Translation gives CASSPDLQGAYEQYF. The chain joins TRBV5-4 to TRBJ2-7, and TRBD1 matches 8 of the central bases. From a lookup of the germline V gene (reference sequence), CDR1 and CDR2 are SGHNT and YYREEE. Trimming removed 4 bases from V and 4 bases from J; the gene matches leave 10 bases unexplained. From the cysteine up to the phenylalanine, the CDR3 has a length of 15 residues. Kept here is only the CDR3 DNA, which spans 45 bases and is read in frame from base 1.